A single sample is the source of the 21 T cell receptor beta chains below, sequenced in a study of T-cell reconstitution after alpha-beta-depleted transplantation in children. Using unique molecular identifiers, the investigators prepared the TCRbeta library. Each CDR3 protein gets one entry after TCRdb re-called the PCR reads with MiXCR. The table includes 240,000 or so distinct CDR3 sequences, 8.2% detected once. The sample in question was PBMCs, mostly from graft donor cells, obtained 180 days after TCRalphabeta/CD19-depleted stem cell transplant. Receptor source: a male patient younger than 18 who had a stem cell transplant for acute lymphoblastic leukemia, so the T cells may come from the graft donor.

This clonotype was counted ten times or more. The chain couples TRBV5-1 to TRBJ2-7; 13 bases fit TRBD2. After removal of 4 bases from V and 7 bases from J, the junction contained 5 bases not matched to a gene. CDR1 is SGHRS, CDR2 YFSETQ, per germline. This CDR3 has 14 amino acids. The CDR3 region is CASSGGTSGNEQYF. In DNA form, the CDR3 reads TGCGCCAGCAGCGGGGGGACTAGCGGGAATGAGCAGTACTTC.

This clonotype was detected many times. The V call is TRBV7-2, the J call TRBJ2-7; D not certain. This CDR3 has 14 amino acids. Deletions cut 5 bases from V and 0 bases from J, with 11 bases between. CDR1 and CDR2 (germline): SGHTA, FQGNSA. The CDR3 DNA reads as TGTGCCAGCAGCCCGATGGAAAGCTCCTACGAGCAGTACTTC. It translates to CASSPMESSYEQYF.

The rearrangement uses TRBV5-1 and TRBJ2-7; D unresolved. Germline CDR1 and CDR2: SGHRS and YFSETQ. Trimming removed 0 bases from V and 3 bases from J, with 16 bases in between. This CDR3 has 16 residues. The CDR3 here is CASSLGTGTYIYEQYF. Here the CDR3 DNA reads TGCGCCAGCAGCTTGGGGACCGGCACCTACATCTACGAGCAGTACTTC.

This clonotype was observed many times. This rearrangement joins TRBV7-3 to TRBJ2-2; 11 bases match TRBD2. From germline, CDR1 is SGHTA and CDR2 FQGTGA. V lost 6 bases to trimming and J lost 0 bases; unmatched junction nucleotides: 3. The CDR3 is made up of 16 amino acids. The CDR3 loop is CASRLAGETNTGELFF. The CDR3, as DNA: TGTGCCAGCAGACTAGCGGGAGAGACGAACACCGGGGAGCTGTTTTTT.

This clonotype has a count of ten or more. Written as DNA, the CDR3 is TGCAGCGTCCTCAGTTCTAGGAACACTGAAGCTTTCTTT. Its translation: CSVLSSRNTEAFF. V is TRBV29-1 and J is TRBJ1-1; the D is unclear. Germline V lookup: CDR1 SQVTM, CDR2 ANQGSEA. The length of the CDR3 is 13 residues. Trimming took 6 bases from V and 1 from J, leaving 12 bases between them.

The sample holds many counts of this clonotype. The rearrangement uses TRBV7-3 and TRBJ2-1; TRBD2 agrees at 10 bases. Germline V CDR1 and CDR2: SGHTA, FQGTGA. With V trimmed by 2 bases and J by 11 bases, 18 bases remained unmatched. The CDR3 loop spans 18 amino acids. The DNA of the CDR3 is TGTGCCAGCAGCTTAGTGGGAAGGGTGGCTAGCGGGGGCCTTCAGCAGTTCTTC. Translated: CASSLVGRVASGGLQQFF.

This clonotype was observed many times. The chain employs TRBV7-9 and TRBJ2-3; D perhaps matches TRBD1 (6 bases). The germline V and J ends were trimmed by 5 bases and 9 bases, with 18 bases remaining between them. CDR3 length: 14 amino acids. Germline CDR1 reads SEHNR; CDR2 reads FQNEAQ (reference sequence). CDR3 sequence reads: CASSPRDTPDTQYF. DNA of the CDR3: TGTGCCAGCAGCCCCCGGGACACCCCCGACACGCAGTATTTT.

This clonotype was counted many times. The rearrangement links TRBV19 to TRBJ2-7; TRBD2 aligns across 11 bases. Trimming cost V 6 bases and J 3 bases; bases outside gene matches: 4. CDR1 and CDR2 from the germline V gene are LNHDA and SQIVND (reference sequence). The CDR3 contains 14 residues. In nucleotides, the CDR3 is TGTGCCAGTAGGAAGACTAGCGGGATCTACGAGCAGTACTTC. It translates to CASRKTSGIYEQYF. Filled out from reference TRBV19 and TRBJ2-7, the complete variable domain reads DGGITQSPKYLFRKEGQNVTLSCEQNLNHDAMYWYRQDPGQGLRLIYYSQIVNDFQKGDIAEGYSVSREKKESFPLTVTSAQKNPTAFYLCASRKTSGIYEQYFGPGTRLTVT.

This clonotype was seen more than once but under ten times. This sequence joins TRBV24-1 and TRBJ2-3, with 8 bases fitting TRBD2. The CDR3 spans 15 residues. The V gene's germline CDR1 is KGHDR and CDR2 SFDVKD. Losses at the gene ends were 3 bases for V and 4 bases for J; bases not matched to a gene: 5. The CDR3: CATSDRGGPADTQYF. CDR3 in DNA: TGTGCCACCAGTGATCGGGGGGGCCCGGCAGATACGCAGTATTTT.

To note about this clonotype: A much larger clone lies one base from this, so it may be a read error. The chain employs TRBV14 and TRBJ2-7, with 7 bases that match TRBD1. The junction had 11 bases not matched to a gene; V was cut back by 4 bases and J by 5 bases. Germline V CDR1 and CDR2: SGHDN, FVKESK. This CDR3 spans 15 amino acids. Here the CDR3 DNA reads TGTGCCAGCAGCCGGGGACAGAGAGTCCCTGACGAGCAGTACTTC. It encodes CASSRGQRVPDEQYF.

This clonotype was counted many times. The rearrangement links TRBV29-1 to TRBJ2-2; possible D gene TRBD1, 5 bases. Germline loops: CDR1 SQVTM, CDR2 ANQGSEA. The CDR3 length is 13 residues. V lost 7 bases to trimming and J lost 3 bases, with 12 bases between them. For the CDR3, the DNA is TGCAGCGCCAGACAGCTTTACACCGGGGAGCTGTTTTTT. Its translation: CSARQLYTGELFF.

This clonotype was picked up many times. V usage is TRBV7-3 and J usage is TRBJ2-1; 8 bases line up with TRBD2. J lost 15 bases, V lost 3 bases, and 16 bases had no gene match. CDR1 is SGHTA and CDR2 is FQGTGA in the germline V gene. CDR3 length: 15 amino acids. The CDR3 loop is CASSLGGLSGDPPFF. The CDR3 DNA reads as TGTGCCAGCAGCTTGGGGGGGCTTAGCGGGGATCCCCCGTTCTTC.

This clonotype was seen repeatedly, ten times or more. The chain carries TRBV11-1 and TRBJ2-1; the D call may be TRBD1 or TRBD2 (6 bases each). The CDR3 runs 19 residues. V lost 2 bases and J 3 bases, leaving 23 bases between the germline ends. The germline V gene encodes CDR1 SGHAT and CDR2 FQDESV (reference sequence). As DNA, the CDR3 is TGTGCCAGCAGCTTAAGTGGGGGGCCCCTGGGTTCGGTCTACAATGAGCAGTTCTTC. It is translated as CASSLSGGPLGSVYNEQFF. Full variable domain (rest looked up from reference TRBV11-1 and TRBJ2-1): EAEVAQSPRYKITEKSQAVAFWCDPISGHATLYWYRQILGQGPELLVQFQDESVVDDSQLPKDRFSAERLKGVDSTLKIQPAELGDSAMYLCASSLSGGPLGSVYNEQFFGPGTRLTVL.

The chain is built from TRBV6-4 and TRBJ2-6, with 7 positions matching TRBD2. V was clipped by 5 bases and J by 0 bases; unmatched bases: 13. Germline lookup yields CDR1 MRHNA and CDR2 SNTAGT. The CDR3 spans 19 residues. CDR3: CASSTPTGGLFSGANVLTF. The CDR3 DNA follows: TGTGCCAGCAGTACCCCTACGGGAGGACTTTTCTCTGGGGCCAACGTCCTGACTTTC.

This clonotype was counted ten times or more. The chain links TRBV12-3 or TRBV12-4 to TRBJ2-1, with D unclear. V lost 7 bases and J 11 bases, leaving 12 bases between the germline ends. The CDR3 spans 11 residues. The CDR3 DNA reads TGTGCCAGCACTAAAGGACCGAAGCAGTTCTTC. Protein sequence: CASTKGPKQFF.

The chain has TRBV7-9 and TRBJ1-2; the D gene is possibly TRBD1 (6 bases). The CDR3 has 13 residues. Germline-derived CDR1 and CDR2 are SEHNR and FQNEAQ (reference sequence). V lost 3 bases and J lost 4, with 9 bases in between. Written as DNA, the CDR3 is TGTGCCAGCAGCTTTAGGGGGGGCTATGGCTACACCTTC. It encodes CASSFRGGYGYTF.

The CDR3 region is CASSSFVRSANTGELFF. CDR3 coding DNA: TGTGCCAGCAGCAGCTTTGTCAGAAGCGCGAACACCGGGGAGCTGTTTTTT. The gene calls are TRBV5-5 and TRBJ2-2; no reliable D call. This CDR3 has 17 amino acids. CDR1 is SGHKS and CDR2 is YYEKEE in the germline V gene (reference sequence). V was trimmed by 4 bases and J by 0 bases, leaving 16 bases between them.

This clonotype showed up many times. The chain is built from TRBV6-5 and TRBJ2-2; TRBD1 agrees at 7 bases. Germline V gives CDR1 MNHEY, CDR2 SVGAGI. V lost 4 bases to trimming and J lost 5 bases; unmatched junction nucleotides: 4. CDR3 length equals 14 residues. CDR3 bases: TGTGCCAGCAGTTCGGGACAGATGACCGGGGAGCTGTTTTTT. This translates into CASSSGQMTGELFF.

The table lists this clonotype with many counts. The rearrangement uses TRBV20-1 and TRBJ1-4; 10 nucleotides match TRBD1. The germline V gene encodes CDR1 DFQATT and CDR2 SNEGSKA (reference sequence). The CDR3 consists of 15 residues. J lost 8 bases, V lost 1 base, and 7 bases had no gene match. CDR3 sequence: CSARGRRDRGEKLFF. Here the CDR3 DNA reads TGCAGTGCTAGAGGCCGCCGGGACAGGGGAGAAAAACTGTTTTTT.

This clonotype appeared many times. This sequence joins TRBV5-1 and TRBJ2-2; 9 bases agree with TRBD2. Germline V gives CDR1 SGHRS, CDR2 YFSETQ. CDR3 length: 16 amino acids. Unmatched junction bases numbered 9, after V lost 5 bases and J lost 4 bases. In DNA form, the CDR3 reads TGCGCCAGCAGACGGGCGGGAGGGCCGACCACCGGGGAGCTGTTTTTT. The encoded protein is CASRRAGGPTTGELFF.

The sample holds many counts of this clonotype. The chain uses TRBV11-2 and TRBJ2-3; 7 nucleotides line up with TRBD2. The CDR3 is made up of 15 amino acids. Germline CDR1 reads SGHAT; CDR2 reads FQNNGV. Losses at the gene ends were 5 bases for V and 7 bases for J; bases not matched to a gene: 12. The CDR3 region is CASSQVGEGRNTQYF. In DNA, the CDR3 is TGTGCCAGCAGCCAGGTGGGGGAGGGCCGGAATACGCAGTATTTT.